These 9 T cell receptor beta chains share one sample of origin, sequenced in a study of control samples from healthy donors and cancer patients. The repertoire was sequenced with immunoSEQ multiplex PCR; TCRdb's copy has only in-frame clones and lacks some. The repertoire holds about 130,000 clones, with around 92% as singletons. The sequenced sample consisted of blood. The receptors come from a woman in her forties or fifties in good health.

The sample holds one count of this clone. V is TRBV10-1 and J is TRBJ2-1; no firm D call. CDR1 WNHNN and CDR2 SYGVQD come from the germline V gene (reference sequence). V lost 6 bases, J lost 9 bases, and 15 bases lay in between. The length of the CDR3 is 13 residues. CDR3 residues: CASSEIAPGEQFF. The DNA for the CDR3 is TGCGCCAGCAGCGAGATAGCCCCGGGTGAGCAGTTCTTC.

The J gene is TRBJ2-3, the V gene TRBV9; D is possibly TRBD1 or TRBD2 (6 bases each). V was cut by 4 bases and J by 4 bases, with 19 bases left in between. CDR1 is SGDLS, CDR2 YYNGEE, per germline. CDR3 length equals 16 residues. The CDR3 spells CASSTSDGGQADTQYF. The CDR3, as DNA: TGTGCCAGCAGCACTTCCGACGGGGGCCAAGCAGATACGCAGTATTTT.

This clone was observed once. J is TRBJ1-3 and V is TRBV6-5; no clear D gene. Trimming took off 6 bases at V and 5 bases at J, with 11 bases between the two ends. CDR1 and CDR2 (germline): MNHEY, SVGAGI. CDR3 length: 13 amino acids. The CDR3, as DNA: TGTGCCAGCAGCTCGGACTCCCGAAACACCATATATTTT. It yields the protein CASSSDSRNTIYF.

V usage is TRBV28 and J usage is TRBJ2-5, with TRBD2 identical over 12 bases. Looked up from germline, CDR1 is MDHEN and CDR2 is SYDVKM. Germline trimming cut 3 bases from V and 6 bases from J; bases unmatched to any gene: 5. The CDR3 consists of 15 residues. DNA of the CDR3: TGTGCCAGCAGTTTTTCTAGCGGGAGGGTGAAGACCCAGTACTTC. Amino acids: CASSFSSGRVKTQYF.

V usage is TRBV6-2 or TRBV6-3 and J usage is TRBJ2-7; 12 positions agree with TRBD1. Per the germline V gene, CDR1 is MNHEY and CDR2 is SVGEGT. V was clipped by 4 bases and J by 3 bases; unmatched bases: 7. The CDR3 totals 16 residues. The CDR3 DNA sequence: TGTGCCAGCAGTTGGGGACAGGGGGCCCTACACTACGAGCAGTACTTC. This sequence encodes CASSWGQGALHYEQYF.

The V and J genes are TRBV27 and TRBJ2-3; 8 bases map to TRBD1. This CDR3 is 13 amino acids long. Germline-derived CDR1 and CDR2 are MNHEY and SMNVEV (reference sequence). J lost 2 bases, V lost 10 bases, and 5 bases had no gene match. The CDR3 sequence is CATGTGDTDTQYF. The CDR3 DNA follows: TGTGCCACCGGGACAGGAGACACAGATACGCAGTATTTT.

The CDR3 nucleotides read TGTGCCAGCAGTTCGGGCCGTAGGAATTCACCCCTCCACTTT. Translation: CASSSGRRNSPLHF. This rearrangement joins TRBV6-5 to TRBJ1-6; D call uncertain. This CDR3 is 14 amino acids long. Germline V gene sequence: CDR1 MNHEY, CDR2 SVGAGI. V dropped 4 bases and J dropped 7 bases, with 11 bases sitting between them.

V is TRBV6-6 and J is TRBJ1-2; the match to TRBD1 covers 12 bases. This CDR3 is 13 amino acids long. Germline lookup yields CDR1 MNHNY and CDR2 SVGAGI (reference sequence). Losses at the gene ends were 5 bases for V and 6 bases for J; bases not matched to a gene: 1. The CDR3: CASSGDRGHGYTF. As DNA, the CDR3 is TGTGCCAGCAGTGGGGACAGGGGGCATGGCTACACCTTC.

The chain employs TRBV3-1 (or the pseudogene TRBV3-2) and TRBJ2-1; 13 nucleotides align to TRBD2. In germline, CDR1 is LGHDT, CDR2 YNNKEL (reference sequence). The junction had 2 bases not matched to a gene; V was cut back by 5 bases and J by 4 bases. The CDR3 has 15 residues. CDR3 sequence: CASSSTSGRYNEQFF. CDR3 DNA sequence: TGTGCCAGCAGCTCGACTAGCGGGAGGTACAATGAGCAGTTCTTC.